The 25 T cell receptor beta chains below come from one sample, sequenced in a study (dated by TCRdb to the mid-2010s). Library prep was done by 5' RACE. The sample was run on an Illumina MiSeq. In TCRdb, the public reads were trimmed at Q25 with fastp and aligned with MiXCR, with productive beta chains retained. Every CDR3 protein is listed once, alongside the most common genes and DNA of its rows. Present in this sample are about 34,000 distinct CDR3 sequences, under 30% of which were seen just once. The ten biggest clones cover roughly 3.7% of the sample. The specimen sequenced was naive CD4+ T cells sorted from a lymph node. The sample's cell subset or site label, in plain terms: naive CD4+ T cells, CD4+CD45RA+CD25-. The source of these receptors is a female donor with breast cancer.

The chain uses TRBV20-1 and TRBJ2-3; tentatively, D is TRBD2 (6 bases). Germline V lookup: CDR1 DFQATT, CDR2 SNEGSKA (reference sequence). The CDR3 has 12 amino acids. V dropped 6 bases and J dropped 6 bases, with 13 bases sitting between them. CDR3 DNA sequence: TGCAGTGCCCTTCCACGGGGGGATACGCAGTATTTT. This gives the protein CSALPRGDTQYF.

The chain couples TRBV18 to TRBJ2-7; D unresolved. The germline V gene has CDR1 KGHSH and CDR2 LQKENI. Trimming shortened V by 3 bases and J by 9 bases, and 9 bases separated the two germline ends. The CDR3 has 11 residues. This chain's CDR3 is CASSPKYRQYF. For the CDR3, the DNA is TGTGCCAGCTCACCGAAGTATAGGCAGTACTTC. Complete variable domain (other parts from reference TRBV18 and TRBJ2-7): NAGVMQNPRHLVRRRGQEARLRCSPMKGHSHVYWYRQLPEEGLKFMVYLQKENIIDESGMPKERFSAEFPKEGPSILRIQQVVRGDSAAYFCASSPKYRQYFGPGTRLTVT.

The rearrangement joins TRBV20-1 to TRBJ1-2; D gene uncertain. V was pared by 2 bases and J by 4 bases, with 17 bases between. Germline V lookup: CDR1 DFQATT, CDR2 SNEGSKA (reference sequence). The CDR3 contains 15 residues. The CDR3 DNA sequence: TGCAGTGCTAGACTTGATGCCCTCGATTCCTATGGCTACACCTTC. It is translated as CSARLDALDSYGYTF.

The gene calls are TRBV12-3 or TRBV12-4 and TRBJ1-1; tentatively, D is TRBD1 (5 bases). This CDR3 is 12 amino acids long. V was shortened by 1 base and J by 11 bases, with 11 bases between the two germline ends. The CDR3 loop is CASSLGDLLAFF. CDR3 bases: TGTGCCAGCAGTTTAGGGGACCTCCTGGCTTTCTTT.

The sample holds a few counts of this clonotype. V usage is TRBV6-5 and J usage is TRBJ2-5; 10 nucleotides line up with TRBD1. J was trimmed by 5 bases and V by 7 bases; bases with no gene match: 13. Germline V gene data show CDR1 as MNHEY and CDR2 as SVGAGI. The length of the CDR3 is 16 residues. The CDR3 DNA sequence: TGTGCCAGCAAACCAACCGGGACAGGGGTGATGGAGACCCAGTACTTC. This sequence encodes CASKPTGTGVMETQYF.

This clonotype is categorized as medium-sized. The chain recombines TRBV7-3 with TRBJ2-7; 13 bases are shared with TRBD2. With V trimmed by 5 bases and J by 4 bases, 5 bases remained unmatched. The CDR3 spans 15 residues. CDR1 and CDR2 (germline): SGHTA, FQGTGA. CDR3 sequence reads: CASSPGLAGMYEQYF. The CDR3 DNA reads TGTGCCAGCAGCCCGGGACTAGCGGGAATGTACGAGCAGTACTTC. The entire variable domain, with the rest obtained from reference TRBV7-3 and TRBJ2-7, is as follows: GAGVSQTPSNKVTEKGKYVELRCDPISGHTALYWYRQSLGQGPEFLIYFQGTGAADDSGLPNDRFFAVRPEGSVSTLKIQRTERGDSAVYLCASSPGLAGMYEQYFGPGTRLTVT.

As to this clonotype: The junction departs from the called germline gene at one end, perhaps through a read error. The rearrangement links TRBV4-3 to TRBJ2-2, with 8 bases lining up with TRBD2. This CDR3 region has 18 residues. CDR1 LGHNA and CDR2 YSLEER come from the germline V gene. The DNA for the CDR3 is TGCGCCAACAGCCCGGGACTAGTGGTTTTGGGTGCGACCGGGGAGCTGTTTTTT. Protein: CANSPGLVVLGATGELFF.

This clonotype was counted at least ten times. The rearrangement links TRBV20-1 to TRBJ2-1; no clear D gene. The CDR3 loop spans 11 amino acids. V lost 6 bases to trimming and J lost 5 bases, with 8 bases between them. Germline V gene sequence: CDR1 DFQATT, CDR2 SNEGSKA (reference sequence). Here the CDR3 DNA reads TGCAGTGCAACAGAAAACAATGAGCAGTTCTTC. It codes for CSATENNEQFF.

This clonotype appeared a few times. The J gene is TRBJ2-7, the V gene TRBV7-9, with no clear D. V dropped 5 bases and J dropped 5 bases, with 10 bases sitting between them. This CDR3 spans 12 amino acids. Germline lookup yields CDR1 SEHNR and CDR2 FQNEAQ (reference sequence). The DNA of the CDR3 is TGTGCCAGCAGCCGCCGGGCCGACGAGCAGTACTTC. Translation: CASSRRADEQYF.

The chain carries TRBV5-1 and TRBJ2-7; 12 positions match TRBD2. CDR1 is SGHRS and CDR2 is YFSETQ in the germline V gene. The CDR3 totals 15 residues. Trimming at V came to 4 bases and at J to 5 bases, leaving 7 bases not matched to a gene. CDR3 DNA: TGCGCCAGCAGCCTTCGACTAGCGGGAGACGACGAGCAGTACTTC. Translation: CASSLRLAGDDEQYF.

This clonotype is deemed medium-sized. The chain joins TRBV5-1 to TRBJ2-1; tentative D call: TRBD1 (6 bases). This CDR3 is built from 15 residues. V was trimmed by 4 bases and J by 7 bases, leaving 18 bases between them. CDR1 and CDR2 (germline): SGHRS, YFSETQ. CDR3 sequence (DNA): TGCGCCAGCAGCGGGACACCGTCCCAGGGGAATGAGCAGTTCTTC. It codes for CASSGTPSQGNEQFF.

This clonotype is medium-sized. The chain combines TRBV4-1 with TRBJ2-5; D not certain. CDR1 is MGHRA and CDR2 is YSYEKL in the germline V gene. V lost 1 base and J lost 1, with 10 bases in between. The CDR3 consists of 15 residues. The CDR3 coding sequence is TGCGCCAGCAGCCAAGGTGCCCAGTTCCAAGAGACCCAGTACTTC. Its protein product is CASSQGAQFQETQYF.

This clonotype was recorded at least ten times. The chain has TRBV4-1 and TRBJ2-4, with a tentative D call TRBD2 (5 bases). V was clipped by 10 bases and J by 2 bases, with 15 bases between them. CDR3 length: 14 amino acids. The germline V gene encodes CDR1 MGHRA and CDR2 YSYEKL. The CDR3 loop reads CATSARTSKNIQYF. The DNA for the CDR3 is TGCGCCACTTCGGCTAGGACTTCCAAAAACATTCAGTACTTC.

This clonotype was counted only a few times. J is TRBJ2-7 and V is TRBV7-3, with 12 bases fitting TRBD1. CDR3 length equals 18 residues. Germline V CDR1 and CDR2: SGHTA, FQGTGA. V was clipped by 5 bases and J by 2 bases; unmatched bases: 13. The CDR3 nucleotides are TGTGCCAGCAGCCAAGGATCAGCCGGGACAGGGGGCCCCTACGAGCAGTACTTC. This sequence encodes CASSQGSAGTGGPYEQYF.

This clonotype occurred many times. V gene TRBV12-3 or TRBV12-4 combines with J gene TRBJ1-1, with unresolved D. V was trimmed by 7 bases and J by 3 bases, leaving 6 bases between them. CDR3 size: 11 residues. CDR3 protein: CASKVYTEAFF. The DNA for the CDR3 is TGTGCCAGCAAAGTTTACACTGAAGCTTTCTTT.

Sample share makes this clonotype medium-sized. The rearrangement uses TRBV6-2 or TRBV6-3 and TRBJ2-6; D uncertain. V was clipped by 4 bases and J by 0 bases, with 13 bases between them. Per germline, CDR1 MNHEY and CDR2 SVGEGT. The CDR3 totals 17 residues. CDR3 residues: CASSFSDGPSGANVLTF. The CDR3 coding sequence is TGTGCCAGCAGTTTCTCAGACGGGCCCTCTGGGGCCAACGTCCTGACTTTC.

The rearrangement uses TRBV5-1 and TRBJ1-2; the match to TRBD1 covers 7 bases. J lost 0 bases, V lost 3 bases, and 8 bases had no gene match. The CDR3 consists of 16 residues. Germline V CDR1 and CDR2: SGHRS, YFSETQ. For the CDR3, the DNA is TGCGCCAGCAGCTCGAGCCCGGACAGGCCTAACTATGGCTACACCTTC. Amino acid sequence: CASSSSPDRPNYGYTF. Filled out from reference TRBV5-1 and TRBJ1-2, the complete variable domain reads KAGVTQTPRYLIKTRGQQVTLSCSPISGHRSVSWYQQTPGQGLQFLFEYFSETQRNKGNFPGRFSGRQFSNSRSEMNVSTLELGDSALYLCASSSSPDRPNYGYTFGSGTRLTVV.

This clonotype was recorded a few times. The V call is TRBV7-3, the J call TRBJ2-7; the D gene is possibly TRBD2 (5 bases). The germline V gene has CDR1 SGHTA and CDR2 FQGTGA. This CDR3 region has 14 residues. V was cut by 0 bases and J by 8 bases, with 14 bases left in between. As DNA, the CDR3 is TGTGCCAGCAGCTTAACGGGGAGATCCGGACAGCAGTACTTC. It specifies CASSLTGRSGQQYF.

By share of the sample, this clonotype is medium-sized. CDR3 coding DNA: TGTGCCAGCAGTCAAGGGACGGACCCAATCTATGGCTACACCTTC. Translating gives CASSQGTDPIYGYTF. The chain has TRBV12-3 or TRBV12-4 and TRBJ1-2, with a tentative D call TRBD1 (5 bases). The CDR3 runs to 15 residues. V dropped 5 bases and J dropped 4 bases, with 17 bases sitting between them.

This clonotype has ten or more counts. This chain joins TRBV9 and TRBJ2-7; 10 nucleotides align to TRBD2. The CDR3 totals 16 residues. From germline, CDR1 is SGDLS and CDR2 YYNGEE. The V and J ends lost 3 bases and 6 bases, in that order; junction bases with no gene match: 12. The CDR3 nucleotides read TGTGCCAGCAGCGCCGCCACTAGCGGGGTTCTCGCCGAGCAGTACTTC. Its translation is CASSAATSGVLAEQYF.

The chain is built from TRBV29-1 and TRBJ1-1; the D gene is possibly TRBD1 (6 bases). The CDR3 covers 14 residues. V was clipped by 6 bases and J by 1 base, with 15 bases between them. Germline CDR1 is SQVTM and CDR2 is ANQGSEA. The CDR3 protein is CSVGAGGWNTEAFF. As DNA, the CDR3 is TGCAGCGTGGGGGCAGGTGGGTGGAACACTGAAGCTTTCTTT.

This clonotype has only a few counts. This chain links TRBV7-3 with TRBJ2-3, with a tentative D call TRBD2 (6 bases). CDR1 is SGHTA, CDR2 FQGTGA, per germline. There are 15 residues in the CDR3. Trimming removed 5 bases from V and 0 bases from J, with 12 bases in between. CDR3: CASSPQAGSTDTQYF. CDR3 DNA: TGTGCCAGCAGCCCCCAAGCGGGTAGCACAGATACGCAGTATTTT. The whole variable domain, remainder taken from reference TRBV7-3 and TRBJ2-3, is GAGVSQTPSNKVTEKGKYVELRCDPISGHTALYWYRQSLGQGPEFLIYFQGTGAADDSGLPNDRFFAVRPEGSVSTLKIQRTERGDSAVYLCASSPQAGSTDTQYFGPGTRLTVL.

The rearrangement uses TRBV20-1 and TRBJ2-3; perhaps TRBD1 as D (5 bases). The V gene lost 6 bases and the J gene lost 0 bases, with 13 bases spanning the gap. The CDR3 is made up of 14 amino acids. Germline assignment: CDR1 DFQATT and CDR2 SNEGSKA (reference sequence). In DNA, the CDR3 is TGCAGTGCAGTAGACAGATTAAGCACAGATACGCAGTATTTT. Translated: CSAVDRLSTDTQYF.

CDR3 nucleotide sequence: TGTGCCAGCAGTGAGCGGGGGGACACCGGGGAGCTGTTTTTT. This codes for CASSERGDTGELFF. The chain couples TRBV6-4 to TRBJ2-2, with 8 bases lining up with TRBD2. Per the germline V gene, CDR1 is MRHNA and CDR2 is SNTAGT. The CDR3 runs to 14 residues. Trimming at V came to 3 bases and at J to 3 bases, leaving 0 bases not matched to a gene.

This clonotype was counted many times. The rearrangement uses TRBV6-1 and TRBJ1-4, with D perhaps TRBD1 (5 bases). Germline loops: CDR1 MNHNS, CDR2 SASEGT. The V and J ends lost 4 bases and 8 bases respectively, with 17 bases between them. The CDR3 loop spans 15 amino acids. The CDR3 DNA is TGTGCCAGCAGTGTAGGGACGGGTTCCGGAGAAAAACTGTTTTTT. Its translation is CASSVGTGSGEKLFF.